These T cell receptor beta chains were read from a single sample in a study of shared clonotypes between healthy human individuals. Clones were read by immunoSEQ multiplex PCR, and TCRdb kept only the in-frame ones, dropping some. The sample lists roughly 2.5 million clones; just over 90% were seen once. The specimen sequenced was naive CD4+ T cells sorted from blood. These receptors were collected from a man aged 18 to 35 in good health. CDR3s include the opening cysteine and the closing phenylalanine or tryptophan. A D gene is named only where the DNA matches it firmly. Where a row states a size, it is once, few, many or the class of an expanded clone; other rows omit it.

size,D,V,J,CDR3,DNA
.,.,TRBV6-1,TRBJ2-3,CASSESLSGWSTDTQYF,TGTGCCAGCAGTGAATCTTTAAGTGGGTGGAGCACGGATACGCAGTATTTT
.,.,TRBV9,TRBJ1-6,CASSAGGPTGPLHF,TGTGCCAGCAGCGCCGGGGGACCCACTGGGCCCCTCCACTTT
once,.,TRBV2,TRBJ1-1,CASRREGRLNTEAFF,TGTGCCAGCAGGAGAGAGGGACGGTTGAACACTGAAGCTTTCTTT
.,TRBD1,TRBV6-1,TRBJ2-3,CASSERDRSTDTQYF,TGTGCCAGCAGCGAAAGGGACAGAAGCACAGATACGCAGTATTTT
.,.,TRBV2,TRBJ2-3,CASKTRSSTDTQYF,TGTGCCAGCAAGACGCGGTCTAGCACAGATACGCAGTATTTT
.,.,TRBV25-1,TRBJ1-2,CASSEGELYGYTF,TGTGCCAGCAGTGAAGGAGAACTCTATGGCTACACCTTC
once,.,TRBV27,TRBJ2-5,CASSFSGVETQYF,TGTGCCAGCAGTTTTTCCGGAGTCGAGACCCAGTACTTC
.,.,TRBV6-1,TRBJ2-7,CASSERAALRSYEQYF,TGTGCCAGCAGTGAAAGGGCAGCTCTACGGTCCTACGAGCAGTACTTC
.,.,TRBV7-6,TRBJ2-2,CASSLGSRGPTGELFF,TGTGCCAGCAGCTTAGGATCGCGGGGGCCCACCGGGGAGCTGTTTTTT
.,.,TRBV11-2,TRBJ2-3,CASSFGGWQYF,TGTGCCAGCAGCTTCGGAGGCTGGCAGTATTTT
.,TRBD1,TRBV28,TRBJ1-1,CASSLGQGVAFF,TGTGCCAGCAGTCTGGGACAGGGTGTCGCTTTCTTT
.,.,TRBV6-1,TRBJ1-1,CASSNRAEAFF,TGTGCCAGCAGCAACCGGGCTGAAGCTTTCTTT
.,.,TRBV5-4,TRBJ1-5,CASSLNGGNQPQHF,TGTGCCAGCAGCTTGAACGGGGGAAATCAGCCCCAGCATTTT
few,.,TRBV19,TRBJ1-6,CASIGASHSPLHF,TGTGCCAGTATCGGAGCTAGTCATTCACCCCTCCACTTT
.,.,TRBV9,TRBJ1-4,CASSVATRHRTRGQGEKLFF,TGTGCCAGCAGCGTAGCTACGAGGCACCGGACCCGAGGGCAAGGTGAAAAACTGTTTTTT
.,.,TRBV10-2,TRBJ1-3,CASSDLAAMISGNTIYF,TGCGCCAGCAGTGACCTTGCCGCGATGATCTCTGGAAACACCATATATTTT
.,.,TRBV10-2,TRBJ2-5,CASSEPKTSRVETQYF,TGCGCCAGCAGTGAGCCAAAAACGTCTCGCGTAGAGACCCAGTACTTC
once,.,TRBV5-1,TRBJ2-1,CASSLDRVNEQFF,TGCGCCAGCAGCTTGGATAGGGTCAATGAGCAGTTCTTC
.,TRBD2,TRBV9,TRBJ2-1,CASSVGGAGAGSYNEQFF,TGTGCCAGCAGCGTAGGTGGGGCGGGAGCGGGGTCCTACAATGAGCAGTTCTTC
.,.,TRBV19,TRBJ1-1,CASSFGTLNTEAFF,TGTGCCAGTAGTTTCGGGACATTGAACACTGAAGCTTTCTTT
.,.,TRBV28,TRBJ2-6,CASSASGLTGANVLTF,TGTGCCAGCAGTGCCTCGGGGCTGACGGGGGCCAACGTCCTGACTTTC
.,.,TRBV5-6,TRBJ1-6,CASSLGPNSPLHF,TGTGCCAGCAGCTTGGGTCCTAATTCACCCCTCCACTTT
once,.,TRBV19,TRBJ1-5,CASSIDQIVGLRQPQHF,TGTGCCAGTAGTATAGATCAAATTGTAGGGCTTCGACAGCCCCAGCATTTT
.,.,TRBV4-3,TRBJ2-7,CASSHLPGEGGGEQYF,TGCGCCAGCAGCCACCTTCCGGGAGAGGGTGGGGGCGAGCAGTACTTC
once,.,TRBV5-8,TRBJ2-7,CASSSKWAYEQYF,TGTGCCAGCAGCTCGAAGTGGGCCTACGAGCAGTACTTC
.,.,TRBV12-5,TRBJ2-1,CASGPTGTSYNEQFF,TGTGCTAGTGGCCCCACGGGGACCTCCTACAATGAGCAGTTCTTC
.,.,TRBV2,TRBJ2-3,CASKLGRYTDTQYF,TGTGCCAGCAAGCTGGGAAGGTACACAGATACGCAGTATTTT
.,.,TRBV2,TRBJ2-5,CASRPTQETQYF,TGTGCCAGTCGTCCCACGCAAGAGACCCAGTACTTC